This T cell receptor beta chain was recovered during a study of shared clonotypes between healthy human individuals. Background on the study: The donor group consisted of a couple of women and a few men, aged 18 to 49. General study findings and limits: With a handful of donors compared, roughly 4.9% of naive CD4 clonotypes were shared.

Each PCR replicate from the sorted subsets contained roughly 210 ng DNA, which is about 30,000 T cell genomes. Clones were sequenced by immunoSEQ multiplex PCR, and TCRdb holds only the in-frame ones, with some missing. The table records millions of clones, approximately 94% of them present only once. Points on this clone: Its antigen is still unknown.

The germline V gene has CDR1 SGHRS and CDR2 YFSETQ. With 4 bases clipped from V and 0 bases from J, the junction kept 8 bases outside the gene matches. The CDR3 is 16 residues long. In the naive CD8 group, cells lacked CD45RO and were positively selected for CCR7, so terminally differentiated effector memory CD45RA+ cells were left out. Input material: naive CD8+ T cells sorted from blood. The chain employs TRBV5-1 and TRBJ2-5; TRBD2 matches 8 bases. This sequence was found in a man aged 18 to 30 in good health. CDR3 protein: CASSELAVSYQETQYF. CDR3 sequence (DNA): TGCGCCAGCAGCGAACTAGCGGTGTCCTACCAAGAGACCCAGTACTTC. The whole variable domain, remainder taken from reference TRBV5-1 and TRBJ2-5, is KAGVTQTPRYLIKTRGQQVTLSCSPISGHRSVSWYQQTPGQGLQFLFEYFSETQRNKGNFPGRFSGRQFSNSRSEMNVSTLELGDSALYLCASSELAVSYQETQYFGPGTRLLVL.